Each of the 19 T cell receptor beta chains below was sequenced from the same sample in a study of blood T cell repertoires in COVID-19. The assay was immunoSEQ multiplex PCR, and TCRdb's table has in-frame clones only and misses some. The sample records 250,000 to 400,000 clones, approximately 87% being singletons. What was sequenced was PBMCs or T cells enriched from blood (not recorded which). These receptors all come from a woman in her 30s who had recovered from COVID-19.

The rearrangement links TRBV6-6 to TRBJ1-6, with D uncertain. The CDR3 has 14 amino acids. Trimming took 8 bases from V and 7 from J, leaving 15 bases between them. Germline lookup yields CDR1 MNHNY and CDR2 SVGAGI (reference sequence). In DNA form, the CDR3 reads TGTGCCAGCTCTAGCGGGCAGTTGAATTCACCCCTCCACTTT. Translation gives CASSSGQLNSPLHF.

The chain joins TRBV20-1 to TRBJ2-2; D perhaps matches TRBD2 (8 bases). The CDR3 covers 18 residues. Trimming left V 3 bases short and J 4 bases short, with 24 bases between. CDR1 and CDR2 (germline): DFQATT, SNEGSKA (reference sequence). The CDR3 here is CSASVYQGGLGLTGELFF. DNA of the CDR3: TGCAGTGCTAGTGTCTACCAGGGGGGACTAGGCCTCACCGGGGAGCTGTTTTTT.

V and J are TRBV10-2 and TRBJ1-3, with TRBD1 matching over 7 bases. Germline V lookup: CDR1 WSHSY, CDR2 SAAADI. This CDR3 has 15 amino acids. V trimming: 6 bases; J trimming: 0 bases; junction bases outside the gene matches: 5. CDR3: CASRLQGYSGNTIYF. CDR3 nucleotides: TGCGCCAGCAGGCTACAGGGGTACTCTGGAAACACCATATATTTT.

This chain uses TRBV6-5 with TRBJ2-2; 7 bases match TRBD2. This CDR3 region has 14 residues. Germline V gene lookup returns CDR1 MNHEY and CDR2 SVGAGI. V lost 7 bases, J lost 5 bases, and 7 bases stayed unmatched. The chain's CDR3 is CASTSWGGTGELFF. The CDR3 nucleotides are TGTGCCAGCACTTCCTGGGGGGGAACCGGGGAGCTGTTTTTT.

The CDR3 region has the DNA TGCAGCGTTTACGAGGGTCAGTACAATGAGCAGTTCTTC. Its translation: CSVYEGQYNEQFF. The rearrangement joins TRBV29-1 to TRBJ2-1, with D tentatively TRBD2 (5 bases). The V end lost 5 bases, the J end lost 4 bases, and 12 bases lay between the germline ends. This CDR3 has 13 amino acids. The germline CDR1 and CDR2 sequences are SQVTM and ANQGSEA.

The chain couples TRBV21-1 to TRBJ1-3. TRBV21-1 is given as a pseudogene. The CDR3 consists of 15 residues. In DNA form, the CDR3 reads TGTGCCATCCCGGGACTGAGAAGCTCTGGAAACACCATATATTTT. Its protein is CAIPGLRSSGNTIYF.

This clone has only a few counts. The chain employs TRBV30 and TRBJ1-2, with TRBD1 identical over 7 bases. Germline V gene sequence: CDR1 GTSNPN, CDR2 SVGIG (reference sequence). With 0 bases clipped from V and 4 bases from J, the junction kept 5 bases outside the gene matches. The CDR3 extends over 14 amino acids. The CDR3 DNA reads TGTGCCTGGAGTGTTGCGGACAGGTCCTATGGCTACACCTTC. Its translation is CAWSVADRSYGYTF.

The rearrangement joins TRBV28 to TRBJ1-2; D ambiguous. V gave up 4 bases and J gave up 0 bases, with 18 bases separating them. There are 17 residues in the CDR3. Per germline, CDR1 MDHEN and CDR2 SYDVKM. CDR3 nucleotide sequence: TGTGCCAGCAGTTCAACCCGGGTGGCAGCGGCTAACTATGGCTACACCTTC. The encoded protein is CASSSTRVAAANYGYTF.

This chain links TRBV19 with TRBJ1-2; D ambiguous. Per the germline V gene, CDR1 is LNHDA and CDR2 is SQIVND (reference sequence). V lost 3 bases, J lost 6 bases, and 14 bases lay in between. The CDR3 contains 14 residues. The CDR3 reads CASSMADNYNGYTF. CDR3 sequence (DNA): TGTGCCAGTAGTATGGCCGATAACTACAATGGCTACACCTTC.

V usage is TRBV27 and J usage is TRBJ1-6, with D possibly matching TRBD1 (5 bases). V was clipped by 0 bases and J by 10 bases, with 13 bases between them. The CDR3 spans 15 residues. Germline assignment: CDR1 MNHEY and CDR2 SMNVEV (reference sequence). CDR3: CASSLSGGGISPLHF. CDR3 coding DNA: TGTGCCAGCAGTTTATCGGGCGGGGGGATCTCACCCCTCCACTTT.

This clone occurred a few times. The V and J genes are TRBV5-4 and TRBJ2-3; the match to TRBD2 covers 7 bases. Per germline, CDR1 SGHNT and CDR2 YYREEE (reference sequence). Unmatched junction bases numbered 11, after V lost 4 bases and J lost 3 bases. The CDR3 length is 16 residues. The CDR3 bases are TGTGCCAGCAGCCAGGAAGGGACTATCCAGACAGATACGCAGTATTTT. Protein: CASSQEGTIQTDTQYF.

The chain has TRBV27 and TRBJ2-7; 8 positions match TRBD2. The CDR3 spans 18 residues. V trimming: 5 bases; J trimming: 2 bases; junction bases outside the gene matches: 17. The germline V gene has CDR1 MNHEY and CDR2 SMNVEV (reference sequence). CDR3 amino acids: CASSPLGDSGGLTYEQYF. The CDR3 DNA reads TGTGCCAGCAGTCCACTAGGTGACAGCGGGGGTCTTACCTACGAGCAGTACTTC.

The chain has TRBV5-1 and TRBJ2-7, with TRBD1 identical over 9 bases. Germline values: CDR1 SGHRS, CDR2 YFSETQ. Trimming cost V 0 bases and J 4 bases; bases outside gene matches: 5. This CDR3 region has 15 residues. CDR3 protein: CASSLDRGRTYEQYF. The CDR3 DNA reads as TGCGCCAGCAGCTTGGACAGGGGGCGTACGTACGAGCAGTACTTC.

The chain has TRBV4-1 and TRBJ1-5, with 9 bases that match TRBD1. CDR3 length equals 15 residues. Germline lookup yields CDR1 MGHRA and CDR2 YSYEKL. V trimming: 3 bases; J trimming: 7 bases; junction bases outside the gene matches: 7. The CDR3 DNA reads as TGCGCCAGCAGCCATGAGACAGGGGGGAACCAGCCCCAGCATTTT. It encodes CASSHETGGNQPQHF.

This chain connects TRBV5-4 to TRBJ1-4; 11 nucleotides match TRBD1. Germline V lookup: CDR1 SGHNT, CDR2 YYREEE (reference sequence). There are 17 residues in the CDR3. Trimming removed 4 bases from V and 8 bases from J; junction bases left unmatched: 13. The CDR3 is CASSAGQGEGFGEKLFF. The CDR3 nucleotides read TGTGCCAGCAGCGCGGGACAGGGGGAGGGCTTCGGGGAAAAACTGTTTTTT.

The DNA of the CDR3 is TGTGCCTGGGGGGACAGGGGTTTTGGTGAAAAACTGTTTTTT. This codes for CAWGDRGFGEKLFF. V usage is TRBV30 and J usage is TRBJ1-4; TRBD1 aligns across 10 bases. With V trimmed by 5 bases and J by 7 bases, 7 bases remained unmatched. In germline, CDR1 is GTSNPN, CDR2 SVGIG (reference sequence). This CDR3 spans 14 amino acids.

The V call is TRBV3-1 (or the pseudogene TRBV3-2), the J call TRBJ2-5; no reliable D call. The germline V and J ends were trimmed by 5 bases and 5 bases, with 18 bases remaining between them. The CDR3 is made up of 15 amino acids. Germline V lookup: CDR1 LGHDT, CDR2 YNNKEL (reference sequence). The DNA of the CDR3 is TGTGCCAGCAGCTCAAACCCCGGAGAGGCTGAGACCCAGTACTTC. It yields the protein CASSSNPGEAETQYF.

The chain uses TRBV27 and TRBJ1-6; maybe TRBD1 (5 bases). The length of the CDR3 is 14 residues. The V gene's germline CDR1 is MNHEY and CDR2 SMNVEV (reference sequence). Between the trimmed V and J ends, which lost 2 bases and 11 bases, there was a span of 13 bases. The CDR3 DNA is TGTGCCAGCAGTTTAGCGGGGGACTCCCCACCCCTCCACTTT. Its protein product is CASSLAGDSPPLHF.

The chain recombines TRBV10-2 with TRBJ2-7, with 10 bases fitting TRBD1. Trimming took 8 bases from V and 4 from J; bases not matched to a gene: 8. Germline V gene lookup returns CDR1 WSHSY and CDR2 SAAADI. This CDR3 comprises 14 residues. CDR3 in amino acids: CASDDRGPGYEQYF. CDR3 in DNA: TGCGCCAGCGATGACAGGGGGCCTGGGTACGAGCAGTACTTC.